The 24 T cell receptor beta chains in this list originate from one sample, sequenced in a study of shared T cell receptors in the human thymus. Some clones are missing from TCRdb's copy, which holds only in-frame ones; the method was immunoSEQ multiplex PCR. The table lists 650,000 to 950,000 clones, 75% to 90% of them singletons, with more than 0.01% in the top ten. The data also belong to a second study, concerning human thymus T cells.

Source material: thymocytes. The receptors stem from a girl younger than two with a congenital heart defect.

This chain uses TRBV2 with TRBJ2-5; D remains ambiguous. V gave up 0 bases and J gave up 5 bases, with 19 bases separating them. CDR1 is SNHLY and CDR2 is FYNNEI in the germline V gene. The CDR3 consists of 17 residues. In nucleotides, the CDR3 is TGTGCCAGCAGTGAAGCAAGTACTTTTCCGCCACGGGAGACCCAGTACTTC. Its protein product is CASSEASTFPPRETQYF.

This rearrangement joins TRBV5-6 to TRBJ2-2; D not resolved. Germline V CDR1 and CDR2: SGHDT, YYEEEE. V was cut by 0 bases and J by 2 bases, with 8 bases left in between. The CDR3 extends over 15 amino acids. The CDR3 is CASSLAQINTGELFF. The CDR3 DNA sequence: TGTGCCAGCAGCTTGGCACAGATTAACACCGGGGAGCTGTTTTTT. Based on the CDR3 plus reference TRBV5-6 and TRBJ2-2, the full variable domain is DAGVTQSPTHLIKTRGQQVTLRCSPKSGHDTVSWYQQALGQGPQFIFQYYEEEERQRGNFPDRFSGHQFPNYSSELNVNALLLGDSALYLCASSLAQINTGELFFGEGSRLTVL.

This clone was seen more than once but under ten times. CDR3 nucleotides: TGTGCCACCAGCAGAGTAGTTGCCCTCGGTGAGGAGGTGAATGAGCAGTTCTTC. Its translation: CATSRVVALGEEVNEQFF. The chain uses TRBV15 and TRBJ2-1, with D possibly TRBD2 on 5 matching bases. Trimming cost V 1 base and J 7 bases, with 23 bases left between them. Germline V gene data show CDR1 as LNHNV and CDR2 as YYDKDF (reference sequence). The CDR3 has 18 amino acids.

V is TRBV6-1 and J is TRBJ1-1; D remains unclear. This CDR3 comprises 17 residues. The germline gives CDR1 MNHNS, CDR2 SASEGT. V was pared by 0 bases and J by 3 bases, with 17 bases between. The CDR3 sequence is CASSEAEFGLDHTEAFF. DNA for the CDR3: TGTGCCAGCAGTGAAGCCGAGTTTGGACTGGACCACACTGAAGCTTTCTTT.

The J gene is TRBJ1-2, the V gene TRBV10-2, with 10 bases aligning to TRBD1. V lost 10 bases and J lost 6; bases outside the gene matches: 11. The V gene's germline CDR1 is WSHSY and CDR2 SAAADI. This CDR3 region has 14 residues. The CDR3 is CATARGQGGDGYTF. The CDR3 nucleotides read TGCGCCACCGCGCGCGGACAGGGGGGGGATGGCTACACCTTC.

The chain has TRBV7-6 and TRBJ2-1; TRBD2 matches at 12 bases. V was clipped by 5 bases and J by 1 base; unmatched bases: 3. The germline V gene has CDR1 SGHVS and CDR2 FNYEAQ. The CDR3 runs to 16 residues. CDR3 loop: CASSHLAGGSYNEQFF. The DNA of the CDR3 is TGTGCCAGCAGCCACCTAGCGGGGGGGTCCTACAATGAGCAGTTCTTC.

The gene calls are TRBV2 and TRBJ2-1, with D tentatively TRBD2 (7 bases). The CDR3 covers 16 residues. V was cut by 6 bases and J by 5 bases, with 20 bases left in between. The V gene's germline CDR1 is SNHLY and CDR2 FYNNEI. Here the CDR3 DNA reads TGTGCCAGCAGCCCCCCGGGGGGCCCGGAGAACAATGAGCAGTTCTTC. Its translation is CASSPPGGPENNEQFF.

This clone was recorded only once. The V gene is TRBV11-2, the J gene TRBJ1-1; D not resolved. V was clipped by 7 bases and J by 11 bases, with 20 bases between them. In germline, CDR1 is SGHAT, CDR2 FQNNGV. This CDR3 has 13 residues. CDR3 nucleotide sequence: TGTGCCAGCACCCCCGGTCGTTCGACGGGTGCTTTCTTT. As protein: CASTPGRSTGAFF.

The rearrangement joins TRBV12-5 to TRBJ1-1; unclear D gene. The CDR3 runs to 16 residues. Germline CDR1 LGHNT, CDR2 FRNRAP. Trimming pared 0 bases from V and 3 bases from J, leaving 14 bases between. The CDR3 protein is CASGLVLGRIYTEAFF. The CDR3 DNA sequence: TGTGCTAGTGGTTTGGTACTGGGCAGGATTTACACTGAAGCTTTCTTT.

This chain uses TRBV12-5 with TRBJ1-2; 10 nucleotides agree with TRBD1. Trimming took 3 bases from V and 9 from J; bases not matched to a gene: 16. The germline CDR1 and CDR2 sequences are LGHNT and FRNRAP. The CDR3 consists of 17 residues. CDR3 loop: CASGFTPLDRGLGSYTF. In DNA, the CDR3 is TGTGCTAGTGGTTTCACTCCCCTCGACAGGGGGCTCGGTAGCTACACCTTC. Full variable domain (outside the CDR3, taken from reference TRBV12-5 and TRBJ1-2): DARVTQTPRHKVTEMGQEVTMRCQPILGHNTVFWYRQTMMQGLELLAYFRNRAPLDDSGMPKDRFSAEMPDATLATLKIQPSEPRDSAVYFCASGFTPLDRGLGSYTFGSGTRLTVV.

The chain couples TRBV4-1 to TRBJ1-2; 11 bases match TRBD1. CDR3 length equals 16 residues. The junction had 9 bases not matched to a gene; V was cut back by 3 bases and J by 6 bases. Germline CDR1 is MGHRA and CDR2 is YSYEKL. The CDR3 loop reads CASSHRDRGVGDGYTF. For the CDR3, the DNA is TGCGCCAGCAGCCACCGGGACAGGGGGGTTGGAGATGGCTACACCTTC.

This rearrangement joins TRBV10-2 to TRBJ2-1; possible D gene TRBD2, 5 bases. This CDR3 contains 16 residues. The V end lost 7 bases, the J end lost 1 base, and 17 bases lay between the germline ends. Germline V lookup: CDR1 WSHSY, CDR2 SAAADI. The CDR3 DNA reads TGCGCCAGCACCTCGCCCCGAGCGGCTTCCTACAATGAGCAGTTCTTC. Translating it yields CASTSPRAASYNEQFF.

The rearrangement uses TRBV7-2 and TRBJ2-2; TRBD1 might be the D (6 bases). The CDR3 runs 14 residues. In germline, CDR1 is SGHTA, CDR2 FQGNSA. Between the trimmed V and J ends, which lost 2 bases and 4 bases, there was a span of 8 bases. The DNA of the CDR3 is TGTGCCAGCAGCTTACTACAGGGCACCGGGGAGCTGTTTTTT. It encodes CASSLLQGTGELFF.

Details on this clone: The identical CDR3 is also encoded by other nucleotide sequences in the sample. The gene calls are TRBV4-1 and TRBJ1-1; 10 bases match TRBD1. Trimming cost V 1 base and J 2 bases; bases outside gene matches: 1. The CDR3 loop spans 15 amino acids. Germline V gene data show CDR1 as MGHRA and CDR2 as YSYEKL. The CDR3 loop is CASSQGDRGNTEAFF. In DNA form, the CDR3 reads TGCGCCAGCAGCCAAGGGGACAGGGGAAACACTGAAGCTTTCTTT.

The CDR3 protein is CASSLVPHTEAFF. The CDR3 DNA reads as TGTGCCAGCAGTCTCGTCCCCCACACTGAAGCTTTCTTT. This chain uses TRBV11-3 with TRBJ1-1; D gene uncertain. V was pared by 6 bases and J by 3 bases, with 11 bases between. This CDR3 has 13 amino acids. The germline CDR1 and CDR2 sequences are SGHNT and YENEEA.

The gene calls are TRBV5-1 and TRBJ1-4; no reliable D call. CDR3 length: 13 amino acids. Trimming cost V 2 bases and J 5 bases, with 7 bases left between them. Germline V lookup: CDR1 SGHRS, CDR2 YFSETQ. The CDR3 here is CASSFGENEKLFF. The CDR3, as DNA: TGCGCCAGCAGCTTCGGGGAAAATGAAAAACTGTTTTTT.

V is TRBV25-1 and J is TRBJ1-4; maybe TRBD1 (6 bases). The CDR3 is made up of 14 amino acids. With 6 bases removed from V and 4 bases from J, the gap between germline ends came to 12 bases. Germline CDR1 MGHDK, CDR2 SYGVNS. The CDR3 nucleotides read TGTGCCAGCAGGAGGGGGGGCGATAATGAAAAACTGTTTTTT. Translated, it gives CASRRGGDNEKLFF.

On this clone: Other DNA sequences in the same sample also yield this CDR3. The chain carries TRBV20-1 and TRBJ1-1; a weak D match, TRBD1 (5 bases). The CDR3 has 11 residues. V shed 6 bases and J shed 6 bases, with 11 bases lying between them. The germline gives CDR1 DFQATT, CDR2 SNEGSKA (reference sequence). The chain's CDR3 is CSARRRAEAFF. The CDR3 DNA is TGCAGTGCGAGACGCAGGGCTGAAGCTTTCTTT.

The chain couples TRBV14 to TRBJ1-4; TRBD1 aligns across 8 bases. V shed 6 bases and J 8 bases; nucleotides not matched to a gene: 8. Germline V gives CDR1 SGHDN, CDR2 FVKESK. CDR3 length: 14 residues. The CDR3 DNA is TGTGCCAGCAGGCCAGGGGGCCCGGGAGAAAAACTGTTTTTT. Protein product: CASRPGGPGEKLFF.

CDR3 coding DNA: TGCGCCAGCAGCCAAGACCTCGCAGGGAAAAACACTGAAGCTTTCTTT. Protein sequence: CASSQDLAGKNTEAFF. The V and J genes are TRBV4-3 and TRBJ1-1, with D perhaps matching TRBD1 (5 bases). V was shortened by 0 bases and J by 2 bases, with 13 bases between the two germline ends. Per germline, CDR1 LGHNA and CDR2 YSLEER. CDR3 length: 16 amino acids.

Remarks on this clone: Other nucleotide sequences from this sample produce the same CDR3. The chain couples TRBV5-1 to TRBJ1-1, with D maybe TRBD1 (6 bases). The CDR3 consists of 15 residues. Trimming shortened V by 0 bases and J by 0 bases, and 9 bases separated the two germline ends. Germline V CDR1 and CDR2: SGHRS, YFSETQ. The CDR3 protein is CASSLGQVMNTEAFF. The CDR3 region has the DNA TGCGCCAGCAGCTTGGGACAGGTCATGAACACTGAAGCTTTCTTT.

The chain combines TRBV19 with TRBJ1-1, with a weak D call TRBD1 (6 bases). The germline V and J ends were trimmed by 2 bases and 4 bases, with 8 bases remaining between them. CDR3 length: 13 residues. Germline values: CDR1 LNHDA, CDR2 SQIVND (reference sequence). As DNA, the CDR3 is TGTGCCAGTAGTATACAGGGGAGCACTGAAGCTTTCTTT. It is translated as CASSIQGSTEAFF.

The CDR3 region is CASSPAGSGGSGGNTIYF. DNA for the CDR3: TGTGCCAGCAGCCCTGCTGGAAGTGGAGGCTCTGGGGGAAACACCATATATTTT. The chain is built from TRBV9 and TRBJ1-3; D remains ambiguous. Germline V lookup: CDR1 SGDLS, CDR2 YYNGEE. The V gene lost 4 bases and the J gene lost 4 bases, with 24 bases spanning the gap. The CDR3 sequence is 18 residues long. The variable domain in full, with the rest retrieved from reference TRBV9 and TRBJ1-3, is DSGVTQTPKHLITATGQRVTLRCSPRSGDLSVYWYQQSLDQGLQFLIQYYNGEERAKGNILERFSAQQFPDLHSELNLSSLELGDSALYFCASSPAGSGGSGGNTIYFGEGSWLTVV.

The gene calls are TRBV19 and TRBJ1-5; 7 bases map to TRBD1. Germline values: CDR1 LNHDA, CDR2 SQIVND (reference sequence). This CDR3 contains 13 residues. V shed 6 bases and J 6 bases; nucleotides not matched to a gene: 5. The CDR3 is CASRNRGSQPQHF. Written as DNA, the CDR3 is TGTGCCAGTAGAAACAGGGGAAGTCAGCCCCAGCATTTT.